This TCR beta chain appears in the sequencing data of a study of T-cell memory formation after mild COVID-19. In this sample, this clonotype turned up a few times. TCRdb recomputed calls from the 5' RACE reads with MiXCR, one row per CDR3 protein. This table holds about 110,000 distinct CDR3 sequences, roughly a sixth found once. Looked up from germline, CDR1 is SNHLY and CDR2 is FYNNEI. Germline trimming cut 6 bases from V and 5 bases from J; bases unmatched to any gene: 10. CDR3 size: 14 residues. The chain combines TRBV2 with TRBJ2-7, with 7 bases lining up with TRBD1. The clonotype comes from a man aged 18 to 30 who had mild COVID-19 (a few samples of this study predate the infection). Cell type and time point are not known. The sample comprised PBMCs or a T cell subset sorted from them (not recorded which). The CDR3: CASSLQGSFDEQYV. In DNA form, the CDR3 reads TGTGCCAGCAGCTTACAGGGGAGCTTCGACGAGCAGTACGTC.